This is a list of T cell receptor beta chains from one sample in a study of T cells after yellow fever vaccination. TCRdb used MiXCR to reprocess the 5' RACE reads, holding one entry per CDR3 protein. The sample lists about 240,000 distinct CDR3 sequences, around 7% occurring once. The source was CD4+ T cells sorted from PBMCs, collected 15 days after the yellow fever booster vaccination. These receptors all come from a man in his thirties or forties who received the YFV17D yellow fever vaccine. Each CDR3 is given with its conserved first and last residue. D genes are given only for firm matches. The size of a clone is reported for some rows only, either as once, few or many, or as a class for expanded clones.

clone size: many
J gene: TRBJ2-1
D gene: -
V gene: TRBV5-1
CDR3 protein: CASSLEGVSYNEQFF
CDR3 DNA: TGCGCCAGCAGCTTGGAAGGTGTCTCCTACAATGAGCAGTTCTTC

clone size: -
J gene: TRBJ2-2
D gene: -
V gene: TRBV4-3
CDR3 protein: CASSQERPGELFF
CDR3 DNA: TGCGCCAGCAGCCAAGAAAGACCCGGGGAGCTGTTTTTT

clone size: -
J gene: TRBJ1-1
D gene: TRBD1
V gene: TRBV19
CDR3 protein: CASSPQTGRMNTEAFF
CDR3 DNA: TGTGCCAGTAGCCCACAGACAGGGCGCATGAACACTGAAGCTTTCTTT

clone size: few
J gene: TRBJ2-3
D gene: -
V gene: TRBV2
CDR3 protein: CASSEATLADTQYF
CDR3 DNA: TGTGCCAGCAGTGAAGCTACGCTAGCGGATACGCAGTATTTT

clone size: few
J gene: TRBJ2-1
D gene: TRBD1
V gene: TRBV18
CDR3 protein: CASSGTGIANEQFF
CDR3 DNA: TGTGCCAGCTCCGGGACAGGGATAGCGAATGAGCAGTTCTTC

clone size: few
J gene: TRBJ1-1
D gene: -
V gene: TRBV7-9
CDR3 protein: CASNLGQGRAEAFF
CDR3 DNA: TGTGCCAGCAACTTGGGCCAGGGGAGGGCTGAAGCTTTCTTT

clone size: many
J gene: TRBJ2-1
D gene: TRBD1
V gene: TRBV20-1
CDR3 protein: CSARTGLSEQFF
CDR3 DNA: TGCAGTGCAAGGACAGGGCTAAGTGAGCAGTTCTTC

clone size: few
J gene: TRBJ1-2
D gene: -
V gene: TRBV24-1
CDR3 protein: CAAGPGTTNYGYTF
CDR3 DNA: TGTGCCGCCGGCCCGGGCACTACGAACTATGGCTACACCTTC

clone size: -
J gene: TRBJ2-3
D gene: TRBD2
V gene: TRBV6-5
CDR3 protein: CASKLRTSGRDTQYF
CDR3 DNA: TGTGCCAGCAAACTACGGACTAGCGGGAGAGATACGCAGTATTTT

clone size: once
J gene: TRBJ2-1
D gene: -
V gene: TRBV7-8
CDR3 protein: CASSRVRDNEQFF
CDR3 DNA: TGTGCCAGCAGCCGCGTGAGGGACAATGAGCAGTTCTTC

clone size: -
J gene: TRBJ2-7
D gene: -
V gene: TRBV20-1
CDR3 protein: CGASDGPAYEQYF
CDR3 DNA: TGCGGTGCTTCGGACGGACCAGCCTACGAGCAGTACTTC

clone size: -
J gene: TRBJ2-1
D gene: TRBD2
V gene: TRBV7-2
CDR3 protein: CASSPGTSGRPVQFF
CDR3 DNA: TGTGCCAGCAGCCCTGGGACTAGCGGGAGGCCCGTGCAGTTCTTC

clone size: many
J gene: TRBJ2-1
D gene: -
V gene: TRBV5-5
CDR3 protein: CASSSQHSAHNEQFF
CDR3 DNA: TGTGCCAGCAGCTCACAACATAGCGCTCACAATGAGCAGTTCTTC

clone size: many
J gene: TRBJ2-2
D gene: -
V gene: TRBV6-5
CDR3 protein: CASSSPGLLGDWTGELFF
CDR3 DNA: TGTGCCAGCAGTTCTCCGGGACTGCTTGGGGATTGGACCGGGGAGCTGTTTTTT

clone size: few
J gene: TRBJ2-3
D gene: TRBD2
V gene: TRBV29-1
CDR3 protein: CSAARGSGTDTQYF
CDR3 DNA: TGCAGCGCTGCTAGGGGTAGCGGGACAGATACGCAGTATTTT

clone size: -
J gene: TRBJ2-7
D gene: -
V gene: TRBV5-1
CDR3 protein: CASTPGAAYEQYF
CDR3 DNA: TGCGCCAGCACCCCAGGGGCGGCCTACGAGCAGTACTTC

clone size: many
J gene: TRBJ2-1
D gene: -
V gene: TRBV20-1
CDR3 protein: CSARPGYNEQFF
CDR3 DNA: TGCAGTGCCCGCCCGGGGTACAATGAGCAGTTCTTC

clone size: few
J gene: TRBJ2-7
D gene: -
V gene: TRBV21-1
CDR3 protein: CASSMSTSGDTYEQYF
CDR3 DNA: TGTGCCAGCAGCATGTCGACTAGCGGGGATACCTACGAGCAGTACTTC

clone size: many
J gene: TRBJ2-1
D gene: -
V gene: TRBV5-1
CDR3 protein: CASSYGPKYNEQFF
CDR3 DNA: TGCGCCAGCAGCTACGGACCAAAATACAATGAGCAGTTCTTC

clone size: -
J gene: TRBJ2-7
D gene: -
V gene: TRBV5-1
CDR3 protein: CASSLAWSRSSYEQYF
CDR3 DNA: TGCGCCAGCAGCTTGGCCTGGAGCCGAAGCTCCTACGAGCAGTACTTC

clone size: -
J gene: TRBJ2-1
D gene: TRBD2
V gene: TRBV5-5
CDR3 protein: CASSLGTAAGYNEQFF
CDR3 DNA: TGTGCCAGCAGCTTGGGGACGGCAGCGGGGTACAATGAGCAGTTCTTC

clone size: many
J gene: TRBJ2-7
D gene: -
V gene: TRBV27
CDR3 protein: CASSLLSSEGEQYF
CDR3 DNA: TGTGCCAGCAGTTTATTGTCCTCGGAGGGTGAGCAGTACTTC

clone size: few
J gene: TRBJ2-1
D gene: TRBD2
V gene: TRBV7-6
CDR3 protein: CASSLVGGTSSHNEQFF
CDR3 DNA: TGTGCCAGCAGCTTAGTGGGGGGGACTAGCAGCCACAATGAGCAGTTCTTC

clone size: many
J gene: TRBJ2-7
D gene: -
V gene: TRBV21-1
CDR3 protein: CASSKDAQTSGEQYF
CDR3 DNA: TGTGCCAGCAGCAAAGACGCACAGACATCCGGCGAGCAGTACTTC

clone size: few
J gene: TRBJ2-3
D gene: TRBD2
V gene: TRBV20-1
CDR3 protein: CSARLAGVQDTQYF
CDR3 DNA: TGCAGTGCTAGACTAGCGGGAGTCCAAGATACGCAGTATTTT

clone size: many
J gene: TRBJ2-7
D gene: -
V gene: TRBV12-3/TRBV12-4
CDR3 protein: CASRLADGEQYF
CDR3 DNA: TGTGCCAGCAGACTGGCGGACGGCGAGCAGTACTTC

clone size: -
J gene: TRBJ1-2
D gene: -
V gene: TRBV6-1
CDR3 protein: CASSPRRTLGYTF
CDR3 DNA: TGTGCCAGCAGTCCACGAAGGACACTCGGCTACACCTTC

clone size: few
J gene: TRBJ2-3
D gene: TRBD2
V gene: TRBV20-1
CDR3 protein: CSAIGEGSSGNADTQYF
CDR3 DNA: TGCAGTGCGATCGGAGAGGGGTCTAGCGGGAATGCAGATACGCAGTATTTT

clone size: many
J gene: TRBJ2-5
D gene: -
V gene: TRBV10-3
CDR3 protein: CATRLGDTETQYF
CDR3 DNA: TGTGCCACCCGTCTGGGAGACACGGAGACCCAGTACTTC

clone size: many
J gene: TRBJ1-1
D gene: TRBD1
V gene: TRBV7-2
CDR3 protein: CASSLRTGTTEAFF
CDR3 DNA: TGTGCCAGCAGCTTAAGGACAGGGACCACTGAAGCTTTCTTT

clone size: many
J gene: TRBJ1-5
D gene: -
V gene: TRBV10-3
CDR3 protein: CAIRGDNQPQHF
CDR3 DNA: TGTGCCATCCGGGGGGACAATCAGCCCCAGCATTTT

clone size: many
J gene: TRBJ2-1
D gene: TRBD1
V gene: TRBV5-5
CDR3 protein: CASRLQGAYNEQFF
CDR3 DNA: TGTGCCAGCAGGCTACAGGGGGCCTACAATGAGCAGTTCTTC

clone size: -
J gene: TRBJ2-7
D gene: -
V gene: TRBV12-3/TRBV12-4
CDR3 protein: CASSTDTRTAEQYF
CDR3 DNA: TGTGCCAGCAGTACTGACACACGAACGGCCGAGCAGTACTTC

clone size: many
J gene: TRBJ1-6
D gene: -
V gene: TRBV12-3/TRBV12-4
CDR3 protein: CASSSTNSPLHF
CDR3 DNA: TGTGCCAGCAGCTCCACGAATTCACCCCTCCACTTT

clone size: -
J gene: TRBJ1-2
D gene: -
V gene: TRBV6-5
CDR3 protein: CASRTYSRDYTF
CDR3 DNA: TGTGCCAGCAGAACATACAGCCGGGACTACACCTTC